Shown below are 6 T cell receptor beta chains from a single sample sequenced in a study of cytomegalovirus exposure and HLA in healthy donors. The PCR had 60 Vbeta and 13 Jbeta primers. Measured with immunoSEQ multiplex PCR; TCRdb has only the in-frame clones, and not every one. Among 150,000 to 200,000 clones, about 86% were seen once, and the ten largest hold about 2%. Sequenced material: PBMCs. These receptors all stem from a young woman in good health and CMV-seronegative.

The CDR3, as DNA: TGTGCCTCCGGCAGGGGGACAGATACGCAGTATTTT. It codes for CASGRGTDTQYF. This rearrangement joins TRBV28 to TRBJ2-3, with TRBD1 identical over 7 bases. The germline V gene has CDR1 MDHEN and CDR2 SYDVKM. The CDR3 consists of 12 residues. Losses at the gene ends were 11 bases for V and 3 bases for J; bases not matched to a gene: 5. The variable domain in full, with the rest retrieved from reference TRBV28 and TRBJ2-3, is DVKVTQSSRYLVKRTGEKVFLECVQDMDHENMFWYRQDPGLGLRLIYFSYDVKMKEKGDIPEGYSVSREKKERFSLILESASTNQTSMYLCASGRGTDTQYFGPGTRLTVL.

This chain connects TRBV7-2 to TRBJ2-7; possibly TRBD2 for D (6 bases). Between the trimmed V and J ends, which lost 1 base and 2 bases, there was a span of 12 bases. The CDR3 consists of 15 residues. The germline V gene encodes CDR1 SGHTA and CDR2 FQGNSA. Here the CDR3 DNA reads TGTGCCAGCAGCTTAGTGGGCGGGATAACCTACGAGCAGTACTTC. Its translation: CASSLVGGITYEQYF.

The chain recombines TRBV11-2 with TRBJ2-5, with no clear D. This CDR3 comprises 16 residues. V was shortened by 4 bases and J by 5 bases, with 20 bases between the two germline ends. From germline, CDR1 is SGHAT and CDR2 FQNNGV. Here the CDR3 reads CASSSPRVPPGETQYF. CDR3 DNA: TGTGCCAGCAGCTCGCCCCGGGTCCCACCCGGGGAGACCCAGTACTTC.

The chain couples TRBV28 to TRBJ2-7, with a possible D match to TRBD2 (6 bases). In germline, CDR1 is MDHEN, CDR2 SYDVKM. The CDR3 is made up of 15 amino acids. V shed 7 bases and J shed 2 bases, with 18 bases lying between them. DNA of the CDR3: TGTGCCAGCAAGGTCGGGGGAAAATTCCCCTACGAGCAGTACTTC. Protein sequence: CASKVGGKFPYEQYF.

This clone was seen only a few times. The chain carries TRBV10-3 and TRBJ2-7; 11 nucleotides agree with TRBD2. Losses at the gene ends were 4 bases for V and 2 bases for J; bases not matched to a gene: 4. CDR3 size: 15 residues. Germline CDR1 is ENHRY and CDR2 is SYGVKD. The CDR3 nucleotides are TGTGCCATCAGTGGAGGTAGCGGGGGGGCCTACGAGCAGTACTTC. Amino acid sequence: CAISGGSGGAYEQYF.

This chain joins TRBV5-4 and TRBJ2-1; TRBD1 matches 9 bases. Germline CDR1 reads SGHNT; CDR2 reads YYREEE (reference sequence). The ends lost 3 bases at V and 1 base at J; junction bases unmatched: 5. The CDR3 spans 16 residues. The CDR3 reads CASSWGQGRSYNEQFF. CDR3 coding DNA: TGTGCCAGCAGCTGGGGACAGGGAAGGTCCTACAATGAGCAGTTCTTC. Variable domain in full (rest from reference TRBV5-4 and TRBJ2-1): ETGVTQSPTHLIKTRGQQVTLRCSSQSGHNTVSWYQQALGQGPQFIFQYYREEENGRGNFPPRFSGLQFPNYSSELNVNALELDDSALYLCASSWGQGRSYNEQFFGPGTRLTVL.